The 9 T cell receptor beta chains in this list originate from one sample, sequenced in a study of cytomegalovirus exposure and HLA in healthy donors. Using immunoSEQ multiplex PCR, the repertoire was profiled, and TCRdb retains in-frame clones only, with some absent. The data hold some 330,000 clones, with 80% to 90% observed a single time. Sequenced input: PBMCs. The receptors shown here come from a young woman in good health and CMV-seronegative.

J is TRBJ2-5 and V is TRBV28; 7 nucleotides line up with TRBD1. CDR1 and CDR2 from the germline V gene are MDHEN and SYDVKM. V was pared by 6 bases and J by 2 bases, with 6 bases of the junction left unmatched. This CDR3 contains 14 residues. The CDR3: CASRPGTAQETQYF. The CDR3 DNA reads TGTGCCAGCAGGCCGGGGACAGCTCAAGAGACCCAGTACTTC.

This CDR3 is CASSPRLAGGKDTQYF. The CDR3 nucleotides read TGTGCCAGCAGCCCCCGACTAGCGGGAGGGAAAGATACGCAGTATTTT. The chain has TRBV9 and TRBJ2-3; 14 bases fit TRBD2. V lost 4 bases and J lost 5; bases outside the gene matches: 6. The CDR3 totals 16 residues. Germline V CDR1 and CDR2: SGDLS, YYNGEE.

On this clone: The junction shows a germline mismatch at one end, possibly a read error. The chain joins TRBV28 to TRBJ2-7; perhaps TRBD1 as D (6 bases). Germline values: CDR1 MDHEN, CDR2 SYDVKM. The CDR3 spans 13 residues. The CDR3 nucleotides read TGTGCCAGCATGTACGGACAGACCTACGAGCTTCACTTC. Encoded protein: CASMYGQTYELHF.

The chain uses TRBV14 and TRBJ2-7, with D perhaps TRBD2 (6 bases). Germline CDR1 and CDR2: SGHDN and FVKESK. V was shortened by 1 base and J by 3 bases, with 10 bases between the two germline ends. CDR3 length: 14 amino acids. CDR3 nucleotides: TGTGCCAGCAGCCAAGGGGGGGACCGCTACGAGCAGTACTTC. It translates to CASSQGGDRYEQYF.

The gene calls are TRBV7-9 and TRBJ2-1; 9 nucleotides agree with TRBD2. The length of the CDR3 is 13 residues. The V segment lost 6 bases and the J segment 8 bases; nucleotides outside the gene matches: 5. Germline lookup yields CDR1 SEHNR and CDR2 FQNEAQ (reference sequence). CDR3 sequence: CASSLGGRDEQFF. The CDR3 region has the DNA TGTGCCAGCAGTCTAGGCGGGAGGGATGAGCAGTTCTTC.

This clone has just one count. The rearrangement uses TRBV6-6 and TRBJ2-2; D perhaps matches TRBD2 (7 bases). The CDR3 totals 16 residues. Trimming removed 5 bases from V and 0 bases from J, with 13 bases in between. Germline assignment: CDR1 MNHNY and CDR2 SVGAGI (reference sequence). This CDR3 reads CASSLGEGANTGELFF. The CDR3 DNA reads TGTGCCAGCAGTCTCGGGGAGGGGGCGAACACCGGGGAGCTGTTTTTT.

About this clone: The sample contains more than one DNA sequence encoding this CDR3. V is TRBV6-5 and J is TRBJ1-3, with D possibly TRBD1 on 5 matching bases. Germline V gives CDR1 MNHEY, CDR2 SVGAGI. The CDR3 covers 15 residues. Trimming shortened V by 0 bases and J by 1 base, and 7 bases separated the two germline ends. The CDR3 nucleotides are TGTGCCAGCAGTTACTCGGGGGGTTCTGGAAACACCATATATTTT. Its translation is CASSYSGGSGNTIYF.

The J gene is TRBJ1-1, the V gene TRBV9; D not certain. Per germline, CDR1 SGDLS and CDR2 YYNGEE. The V gene lost 3 bases and the J gene lost 4 bases, with 10 bases spanning the gap. CDR3 size: 13 residues. The CDR3 DNA sequence: TGTGCCAGCAGCGCCCGTGTCGGCACTGAAGCTTTCTTT. Translating gives CASSARVGTEAFF.

The J gene is TRBJ2-7, the V gene TRBV6-1; the match to TRBD2 covers 10 bases. The CDR3 is made up of 15 amino acids. Germline-derived CDR1 and CDR2 are MNHNS and SASEGT. V shed 5 bases and J 5 bases; nucleotides not matched to a gene: 9. CDR3 loop: CASSRSSGRADEQYF. In nucleotides, the CDR3 is TGTGCCAGCAGTAGGTCCAGCGGGAGGGCCGACGAGCAGTACTTC.